This record concerns one T cell receptor (beta chain) sequence. Antigen specificity is unknown. Using immunoSEQ multiplex PCR, the repertoire was profiled, and TCRdb retains in-frame clones only, with some absent. The sample has roughly 34,000 clones; 90% to 95% are singletons. Time point of the sample: newly diagnosed, previously untreated cHL patient sample. Investigators turned to newly diagnosed, untreated classical Hodgkin lymphoma PBMCs for comparison. This entry belongs to a study of PD-1 blockade in classical Hodgkin lymphoma. General observations from the study: The drivers behind the repertoire differences, possibly disease activity or prior therapy, remain undefined. Before treatment, TCR diversity in newly diagnosed patients was reportedly lower than in healthy donors.

Per germline, CDR1 SGHAT and CDR2 FQDESV (reference sequence). This CDR3 is built from 16 residues. Trimming at V came to 2 bases and at J to 4 bases, leaving 10 bases not matched to a gene. The receptor was isolated from a human donor with classical Hodgkin lymphoma. The rearrangement uses TRBV11-1 and TRBJ2-7; 8 bases agree with TRBD1. The specimen sequenced was peripheral blood mononuclear cells (PBMCs). The CDR3 DNA is TGTGCCAGCAGCTTAAACCCGACAGGGGATATGTACGAGCAGTACTTC. As protein: CASSLNPTGDMYEQYF.